These 30 T cell receptor beta chains were sequenced from one sample in a study of T cell responses to AZD1222 COVID-19 vaccine. This table comes from immunoSEQ multiplex PCR, and its TCRdb copy is limited to in-frame clones, with some not included. This sample has around 50,000 clones, with approximately 83% found just once. This sample comprised peripheral blood, obtained on day 0 of AZD1222 vaccination. The source of these receptors is an adult in good health.

The chain couples TRBV3-1 (or the pseudogene TRBV3-2) to TRBJ1-1, with a tentative D call TRBD1 (6 bases). CDR1 is LGHDT, CDR2 YNNKEL, per germline (reference sequence). The V gene lost 0 bases and the J gene lost 0 bases, with 8 bases spanning the gap. The CDR3 is 15 amino acids. CDR3 sequence: CASSQEGAMNTEAFF. CDR3 DNA sequence: TGTGCCAGCAGCCAAGAGGGGGCTATGAACACTGAAGCTTTCTTT.

In its sample, this clone was seen once. The chain uses TRBV3-1 (or the pseudogene TRBV3-2) and TRBJ2-5; 7 nucleotides match TRBD1. CDR1 is LGHDT, CDR2 YNNKEL, per germline (reference sequence). The V gene end was trimmed by 4 bases and the J gene end by 3 bases; junction bases not matched to a gene: 5. The CDR3 is made up of 14 amino acids. The CDR3 spells CASSLLGQEETQYF. DNA for the CDR3: TGTGCCAGCAGCCTGTTAGGACAGGAAGAGACCCAGTACTTC.

The V and J genes are TRBV19 and TRBJ2-1; the D call may be TRBD1 or TRBD2 (5 bases each). The CDR3 length is 14 residues. V lost 8 bases to trimming and J lost 0 bases, with 11 bases between them. Germline assignment: CDR1 LNHDA and CDR2 SQIVND (reference sequence). CDR3: CASHRDPSYNEQFF. The CDR3 DNA reads TGTGCCAGTCACCGGGACCCCTCCTACAATGAGCAGTTCTTC.

The V call is TRBV4-3, the J call TRBJ1-1; TRBD1 aligns across 8 bases. Trimming cost V 5 bases and J 1 base; bases outside gene matches: 0. The CDR3 is 13 amino acids. CDR1 is LGHNA and CDR2 is YSLEER in the germline V gene. The CDR3 DNA is TGCGCCAGCAGCGACAGGGGGAACACTGAAGCTTTCTTT. As protein: CASSDRGNTEAFF.

The chain is built from TRBV6-5 and TRBJ2-7, with 7 bases fitting TRBD2. The CDR3 spans 14 residues. The J segment lost 5 bases and the V segment lost 0 bases, leaving 4 bases of the junction unmatched. Germline CDR1 MNHEY, CDR2 SVGAGI. The CDR3 bases are TGTGCCAGCAGTTACTCGAGGGACTATCACGAGCAGTACTTC. Translated: CASSYSRDYHEQYF.

V and J are TRBV5-6 and TRBJ2-3, with 9 bases that match TRBD1. Per germline, CDR1 SGHDT and CDR2 YYEEEE. The CDR3 loop spans 14 amino acids. V lost 0 bases to trimming and J lost 7 bases; unmatched junction nucleotides: 3. CDR3 amino acids: CASSLGQGGYTQYF. The CDR3 coding sequence is TGTGCCAGCAGCTTGGGACAGGGGGGGTATACGCAGTATTTT.

Note on this clone: Other DNA sequences within the sample encode an identical CDR3. This CDR3 is CAWSGGNNQPQHF. CDR3 nucleotide sequence: TGTGCCTGGAGTGGGGGTAACAATCAGCCCCAGCATTTT. The chain recombines TRBV30 with TRBJ1-5; D is undetermined. CDR3 length equals 13 residues. Trimming took off 1 base at V and 3 bases at J, with 7 bases between the two ends. Germline values: CDR1 GTSNPN, CDR2 SVGIG (reference sequence).

Only one count was recorded for this clone. The rearrangement links TRBV19 to TRBJ1-5, with TRBD1 as a possible D gene (5 bases). This CDR3 region has 14 residues. V was cut by 3 bases and J by 1 base, with 7 bases left in between. Germline V gene lookup returns CDR1 LNHDA and CDR2 SQIVND (reference sequence). The CDR3 bases are TGTGCCAGTAGTATCCAGGGAAGCAATCAGCCCCAGCATTTT. Encoded protein: CASSIQGSNQPQHF.

The V call is TRBV6-8, the J call TRBJ1-2; no reliable D call. The CDR3 spans 15 residues. Germline CDR1 and CDR2: MNHGY and SAAAGT. V lost 6 bases, J lost 8 bases, and 22 bases lay in between. The CDR3 reads CASREYTAVVFGYTF. The DNA of the CDR3 is TGTGCCAGCAGGGAGTATACAGCAGTGGTATTCGGCTACACCTTC.

The V gene is TRBV18, the J gene TRBJ2-7; 9 bases match TRBD1. The length of the CDR3 is 13 residues. V dropped 6 bases and J dropped 5; count of bases not matched to a gene: 5. Looked up from germline, CDR1 is KGHSH and CDR2 is LQKENI. The CDR3 DNA sequence: TGTGCCAGCTCGGACAGGGGCAGTCACGAGCAGTACTTC. This encodes CASSDRGSHEQYF.

This clone was counted once. This chain joins TRBV7-8 and TRBJ1-1; 8 bases line up with TRBD1. The germline gives CDR1 SGHVS, CDR2 FQNEAQ. This CDR3 contains 15 residues. V lost 4 bases, J lost 6 bases, and 10 bases stayed unmatched. CDR3 coding DNA: TGTGCCAGCAGCTCGACAGGGGCCAGGGTGGCTGAAGCTTTCTTT. Its translation: CASSSTGARVAEAFF.

This rearrangement joins TRBV28 to TRBJ1-2; D perhaps matches TRBD1 (5 bases). Germline-derived CDR1 and CDR2 are MDHEN and SYDVKM. V was shortened by 6 bases and J by 8 bases, with 16 bases between the two germline ends. This CDR3 has 13 residues. Written as DNA, the CDR3 is TGTGCCAGCAGCTCCCTCCCTTGGGGCGGCTACACCTTC. Amino acids: CASSSLPWGGYTF.

This chain uses TRBV9 with TRBJ2-3; D uncertain. Germline values: CDR1 SGDLS, CDR2 YYNGEE. Between the trimmed V and J ends, which lost 7 bases and 2 bases, there was a span of 8 bases. This CDR3 is 12 amino acids long. The CDR3 here is CASARTTDTQYF. The CDR3 DNA reads TGTGCCAGCGCCAGGACCACAGATACGCAGTATTTT.

The chain recombines TRBV27 with TRBJ1-6; D gene unclear. V dropped 0 bases and J dropped 7 bases, with 13 bases sitting between them. CDR3 size: 16 residues. Germline CDR1 and CDR2: MNHEY and SMNVEV (reference sequence). The CDR3 nucleotides are TGTGCCAGCAGTTTATCAGTTATTTCTACCAATTCACCCCTCCACTTT. Protein sequence: CASSLSVISTNSPLHF.

V and J are TRBV30 and TRBJ1-1; 7 bases are a match to TRBD1. The CDR3 extends over 15 amino acids. J gave up 1 base and V 2 bases, and 7 bases lay outside the gene matches. In germline, CDR1 is GTSNPN, CDR2 SVGIG (reference sequence). The CDR3 protein is CAWSPRQGWNTEAFF. CDR3 sequence (DNA): TGTGCCTGGAGTCCTCGACAGGGATGGAACACTGAAGCTTTCTTT.

The chain joins TRBV6-5 to TRBJ1-1, with TRBD1 as a possible D gene (5 bases). V was pared by 5 bases and J by 3 bases, with 10 bases between. The V gene's germline CDR1 is MNHEY and CDR2 SVGAGI. This CDR3 has 13 amino acids. Here the CDR3 reads CASSQGDDTEAFF. CDR3 in DNA: TGTGCCAGCAGTCAGGGCGATGACACTGAAGCTTTCTTT.

The chain joins TRBV7-2 to TRBJ2-5; the D gene is possibly TRBD1 (6 bases). There are 15 residues in the CDR3. Germline V gene lookup returns CDR1 SGHTA and CDR2 FQGNSA. V lost 3 bases and J lost 0, with 11 bases in between. CDR3 coding DNA: TGTGCCAGCAGCTTCCAAGGGGGACACCAAGAGACCCAGTACTTC. Protein sequence: CASSFQGGHQETQYF.

J is TRBJ2-7 and V is TRBV11-2; TRBD2 aligns across 10 bases. Germline V gives CDR1 SGHAT, CDR2 FQNNGV. This CDR3 has 15 residues. J lost 3 bases, V lost 5 bases, and 7 bases had no gene match. CDR3 sequence reads: CASSSGLAEIYEQYF. Written as DNA, the CDR3 is TGTGCCAGCAGCAGCGGACTAGCGGAGATCTACGAGCAGTACTTC.

The chain combines TRBV5-1 with TRBJ2-2; D ambiguous. Trimming removed 0 bases from V and 3 bases from J, with 9 bases in between. Germline CDR1 and CDR2: SGHRS and YFSETQ. This CDR3 region has 15 residues. CDR3 nucleotide sequence: TGCGCCAGCAGCTTGGGGAGTAGAGACACCGGGGAGCTGTTTTTT. Protein: CASSLGSRDTGELFF.

This clone is a singleton in its sample. CDR3 in DNA: TGTGCCAGCAGCTTCGACAGGACTAACTATGGCTACACCTTC. Translating gives CASSFDRTNYGYTF. This chain connects TRBV5-4 to TRBJ1-2; D possibly corresponds to TRBD1 (6 bases). Trimming took 2 bases from V and 0 from J, leaving 8 bases between them. Germline-derived CDR1 and CDR2 are SGHNT and YYREEE (reference sequence). The CDR3 consists of 14 residues. The whole variable domain, filled in from reference TRBV5-4 and TRBJ1-2, reads ETGVTQSPTHLIKTRGQQVTLRCSSQSGHNTVSWYQQALGQGPQFIFQYYREEENGRGNFPPRFSGLQFPNYSSELNVNALELDDSALYLCASSFDRTNYGYTFGSGTRLTVV.

This chain connects TRBV3-1 (or the pseudogene TRBV3-2) to TRBJ2-2; D gene unclear. CDR1 and CDR2 from the germline V gene are LGHDT and YNNKEL (reference sequence). The CDR3 runs to 18 residues. The V end lost 0 bases, the J end lost 1 base, and 15 bases lay between the germline ends. CDR3 bases: TGTGCCAGCAGCCAAGAAGGTGAGGTGGGTGAGAACACCGGGGAGCTGTTTTTT. Amino acid sequence: CASSQEGEVGENTGELFF.

The J gene is TRBJ1-2, the V gene TRBV27; 8 positions match TRBD1. The CDR3 runs 12 residues. The germline CDR1 and CDR2 sequences are MNHEY and SMNVEV (reference sequence). V shed 11 bases and J 7 bases; nucleotides not matched to a gene: 9. CDR3 loop: CAAFGQGSGYTF. The CDR3 nucleotides are TGTGCCGCATTCGGACAGGGTTCTGGCTACACCTTC.

The J gene is TRBJ1-1, the V gene TRBV23-1, with D unresolved. TRBV23-1 is flagged as an ORF with uncertain function. The CDR3 totals 10 residues. Trimming stripped 3 bases from V and 12 bases from J, with 8 bases between. CDR3 sequence: CASSHQFTFF. CDR3 DNA: TGCGCCAGCAGTCACCAATTTACTTTCTTT.

This chain links TRBV3-1 (or the pseudogene TRBV3-2) with TRBJ1-5, with a possible D match to TRBD1 (5 bases). CDR1 and CDR2 from the germline V gene are LGHDT and YNNKEL (reference sequence). The length of the CDR3 is 14 residues. Trimming removed 5 bases at V and 0 bases at J, with 8 bases between. Here the CDR3 reads CASSNQGSNQPQHF. CDR3 in DNA: TGTGCCAGCAGCAACCAGGGTAGCAATCAGCCCCAGCATTTT.

A note on this clone: A much larger clone differs by one base, so this may be a read error. The CDR3 is CASSSQANSPLHF. For the CDR3, the DNA is TGTGCCAGCAGCTCCCAAGCTAATTCACCCCTCCACTTT. This rearrangement joins TRBV7-9 to TRBJ1-6; D gene unclear. The CDR3 runs 13 residues. The V end lost 4 bases, the J end lost 6 bases, and 7 bases lay between the germline ends. Germline V CDR1 and CDR2: SEHNR, FQNEAQ (reference sequence).

This sequence joins TRBV3-1 (or the pseudogene TRBV3-2) and TRBJ2-3; D remains unclear. This CDR3 contains 14 residues. The V gene lost 3 bases and the J gene lost 6 bases, with 13 bases spanning the gap. The germline V gene has CDR1 LGHDT and CDR2 YNNKEL (reference sequence). In DNA, the CDR3 is TGTGCCAGCAGCCAGATGTGGCCAGCGGATACGCAGTATTTT. Amino acid sequence: CASSQMWPADTQYF.

V is TRBV12-3 or TRBV12-4 and J is TRBJ1-1; D is unresolved. Trimming removed 3 bases from V and 1 base from J, with 6 bases in between. This CDR3 contains 13 residues. The CDR3 protein is CASSFNQNTEAFF. The CDR3, as DNA: TGTGCCAGCAGTTTCAACCAGAACACTGAAGCTTTCTTT.

The V gene is TRBV6-5, the J gene TRBJ2-7, with 11 bases identical to TRBD2. Trimming at V came to 8 bases and at J to 6 bases, leaving 6 bases not matched to a gene. Germline assignment: CDR1 MNHEY and CDR2 SVGAGI. The CDR3 runs to 13 residues. CDR3 coding DNA: TGTGCCAGCGGCGGGCTAGCGGGAGGCGAGCAGTACTTC. It codes for CASGGLAGGEQYF.

The chain employs TRBV5-1 and TRBJ1-4; no reliable D call. The V gene lost 6 bases and the J gene lost 4 bases, with 16 bases spanning the gap. The CDR3 runs to 15 residues. CDR1 and CDR2 (germline): SGHRS, YFSETQ. The CDR3 here is CASKNPRDSNEKLFF. CDR3 nucleotide sequence: TGCGCCAGCAAGAACCCACGGGATAGTAATGAAAAACTGTTTTTT.

This rearrangement joins TRBV4-1 to TRBJ2-3; the match to TRBD2 covers 7 bases. Germline CDR1 is MGHRA and CDR2 is YSYEKL. V lost 5 bases to trimming and J lost 1 base; unmatched junction nucleotides: 9. The CDR3 is 16 amino acids. CDR3 amino acids: CASSARESGGTDTQYF. The CDR3 nucleotides read TGCGCCAGCAGCGCGCGGGAGAGCGGGGGCACAGATACGCAGTATTTT.